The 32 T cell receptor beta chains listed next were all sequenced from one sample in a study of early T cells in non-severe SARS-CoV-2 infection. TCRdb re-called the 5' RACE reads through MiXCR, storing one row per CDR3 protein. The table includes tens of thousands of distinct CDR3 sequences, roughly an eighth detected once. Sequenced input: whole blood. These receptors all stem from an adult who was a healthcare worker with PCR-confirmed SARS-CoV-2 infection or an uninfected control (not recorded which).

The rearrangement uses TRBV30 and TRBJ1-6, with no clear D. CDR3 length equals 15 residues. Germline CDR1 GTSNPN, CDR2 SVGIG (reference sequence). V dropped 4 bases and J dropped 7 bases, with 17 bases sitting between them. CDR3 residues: CAWTSLRGRNSPLHF. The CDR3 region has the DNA TGTGCCTGGACCTCACTTCGGGGAAGAAATTCACCCCTCCACTTT.

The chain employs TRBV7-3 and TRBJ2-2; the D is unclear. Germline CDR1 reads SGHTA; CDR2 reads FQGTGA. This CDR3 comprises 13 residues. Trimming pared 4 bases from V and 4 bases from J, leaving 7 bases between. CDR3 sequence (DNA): TGTGCCAGCAGCTGGACCGGCACCGGGGAGCTGTTTTTT. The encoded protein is CASSWTGTGELFF.

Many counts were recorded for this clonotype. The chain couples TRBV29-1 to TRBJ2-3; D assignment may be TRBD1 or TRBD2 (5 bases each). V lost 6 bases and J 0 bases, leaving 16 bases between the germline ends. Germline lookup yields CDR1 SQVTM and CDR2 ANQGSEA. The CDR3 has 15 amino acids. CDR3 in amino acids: CSVTPWDRSTDTQYF. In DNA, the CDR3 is TGCAGCGTGACCCCCTGGGACCGTAGCACAGATACGCAGTATTTT.

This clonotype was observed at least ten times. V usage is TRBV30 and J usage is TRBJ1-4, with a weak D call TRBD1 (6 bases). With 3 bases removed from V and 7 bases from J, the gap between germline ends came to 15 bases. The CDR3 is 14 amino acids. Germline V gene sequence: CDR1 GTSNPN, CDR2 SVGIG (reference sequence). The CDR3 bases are TGTGCCTGGAGCAGGGGATGGATGGCTGAAAAACTGTTTTTT. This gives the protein CAWSRGWMAEKLFF.

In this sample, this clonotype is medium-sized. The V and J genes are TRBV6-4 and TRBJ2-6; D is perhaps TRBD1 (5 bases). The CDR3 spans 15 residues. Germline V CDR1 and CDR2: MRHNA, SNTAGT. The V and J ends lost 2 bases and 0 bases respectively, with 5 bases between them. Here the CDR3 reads CASSDGHSGANVLTF. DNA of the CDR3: TGTGCCAGCAGTGACGGACACTCTGGGGCCAACGTCCTGACTTTC.

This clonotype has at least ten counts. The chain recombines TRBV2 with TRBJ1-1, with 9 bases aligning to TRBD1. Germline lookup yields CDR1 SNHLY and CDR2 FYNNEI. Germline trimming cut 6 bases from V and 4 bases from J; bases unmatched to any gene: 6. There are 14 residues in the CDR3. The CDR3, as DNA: TGTGCCAGCAGAAACCAACAGGGGGCCACTGAAGCTTTCTTT. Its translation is CASRNQQGATEAFF. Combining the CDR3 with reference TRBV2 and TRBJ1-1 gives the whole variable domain EPEVTQTPSHQVTQMGQEVILRCVPISNHLYFYWYRQILGQKVEFLVSFYNNEISEKSEIFDDQFSVERPDGSNFTLKIRSTKLEDSAMYFCASRNQQGATEAFFGQGTRLTVV.

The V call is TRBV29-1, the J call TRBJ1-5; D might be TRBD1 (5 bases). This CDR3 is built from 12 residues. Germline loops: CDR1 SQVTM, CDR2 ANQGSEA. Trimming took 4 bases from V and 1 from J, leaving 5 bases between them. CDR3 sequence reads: CSVGQSNQPQHF. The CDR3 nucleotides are TGCAGCGTTGGACAGAGCAATCAGCCCCAGCATTTT.

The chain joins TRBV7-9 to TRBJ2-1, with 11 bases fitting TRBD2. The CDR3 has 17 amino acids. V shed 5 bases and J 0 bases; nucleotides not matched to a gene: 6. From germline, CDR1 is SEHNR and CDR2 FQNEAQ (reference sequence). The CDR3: CASSPGTSGNSYNEQFF. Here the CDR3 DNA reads TGTGCCAGCAGCCCGGGGACTAGCGGAAACTCCTACAATGAGCAGTTCTTC.

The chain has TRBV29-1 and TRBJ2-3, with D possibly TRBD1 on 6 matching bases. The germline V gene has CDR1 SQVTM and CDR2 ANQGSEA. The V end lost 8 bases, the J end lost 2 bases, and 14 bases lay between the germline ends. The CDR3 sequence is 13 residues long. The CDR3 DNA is TGCAGCCCCCGACGGGACATCACAGATACGCAGTATTTT. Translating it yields CSPRRDITDTQYF.

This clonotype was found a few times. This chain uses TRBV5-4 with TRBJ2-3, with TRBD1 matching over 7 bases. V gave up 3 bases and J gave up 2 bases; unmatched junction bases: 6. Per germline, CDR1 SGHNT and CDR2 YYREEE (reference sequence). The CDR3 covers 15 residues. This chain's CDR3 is CASSSKRGPTDTQYF. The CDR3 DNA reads TGTGCCAGCAGCTCCAAGAGGGGGCCCACAGATACGCAGTATTTT.

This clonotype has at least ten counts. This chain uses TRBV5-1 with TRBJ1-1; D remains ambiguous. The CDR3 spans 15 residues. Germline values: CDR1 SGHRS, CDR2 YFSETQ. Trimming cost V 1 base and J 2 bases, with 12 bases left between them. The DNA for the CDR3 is TGCGCCAGCAGCTTGAATACGCACAGCAACACTGAAGCTTTCTTT. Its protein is CASSLNTHSNTEAFF.

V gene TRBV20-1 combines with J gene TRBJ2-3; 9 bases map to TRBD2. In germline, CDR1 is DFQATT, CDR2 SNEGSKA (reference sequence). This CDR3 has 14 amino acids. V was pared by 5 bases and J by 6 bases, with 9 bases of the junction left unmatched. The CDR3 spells CSALQAGGSDTQYF. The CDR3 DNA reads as TGCAGTGCTCTTCAAGCGGGAGGATCCGATACGCAGTATTTT.

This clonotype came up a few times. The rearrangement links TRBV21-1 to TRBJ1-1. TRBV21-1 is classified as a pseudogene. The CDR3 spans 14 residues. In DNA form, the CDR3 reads TGTGCCAGCAGCAAAGGTGAGGGGAACACTGAAGCTTTCTTT. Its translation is CASSKGEGNTEAFF.

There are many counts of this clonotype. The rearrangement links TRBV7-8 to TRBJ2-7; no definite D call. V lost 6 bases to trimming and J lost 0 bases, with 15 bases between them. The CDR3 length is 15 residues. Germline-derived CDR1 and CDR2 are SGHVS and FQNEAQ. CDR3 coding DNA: TGTGCCAGCAGTCCCGACTCCTACCCCTCCTACGAGCAGTACTTC. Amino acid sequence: CASSPDSYPSYEQYF.

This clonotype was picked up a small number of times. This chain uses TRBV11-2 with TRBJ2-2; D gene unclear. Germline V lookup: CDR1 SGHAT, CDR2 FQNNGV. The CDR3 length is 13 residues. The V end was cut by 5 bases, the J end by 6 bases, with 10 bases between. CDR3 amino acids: CASSHGPSGELFF. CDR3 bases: TGTGCCAGCAGCCACGGCCCGTCCGGGGAGCTGTTTTTT.

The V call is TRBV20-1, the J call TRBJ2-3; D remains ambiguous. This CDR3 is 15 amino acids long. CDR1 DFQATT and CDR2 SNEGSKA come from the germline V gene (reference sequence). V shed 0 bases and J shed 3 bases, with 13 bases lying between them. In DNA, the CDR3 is TGCAGTGCTAGAGATGGGCAGGTGAGGACAGATACGCAGTATTTT. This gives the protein CSARDGQVRTDTQYF.

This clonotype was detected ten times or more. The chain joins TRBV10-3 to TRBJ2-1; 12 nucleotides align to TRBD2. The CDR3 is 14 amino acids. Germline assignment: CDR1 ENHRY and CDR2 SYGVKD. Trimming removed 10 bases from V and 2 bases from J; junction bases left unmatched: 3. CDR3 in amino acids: CATGLAGTYNEQFF. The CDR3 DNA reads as TGTGCCACAGGACTAGCGGGGACCTACAATGAGCAGTTCTTC.

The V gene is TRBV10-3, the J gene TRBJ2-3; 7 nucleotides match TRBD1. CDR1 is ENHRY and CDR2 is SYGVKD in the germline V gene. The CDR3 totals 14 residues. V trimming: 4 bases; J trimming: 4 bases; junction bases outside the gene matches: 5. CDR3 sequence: CAISGPGQPDTQYF. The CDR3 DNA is TGTGCCATCAGTGGTCCGGGACAGCCAGATACGCAGTATTTT.

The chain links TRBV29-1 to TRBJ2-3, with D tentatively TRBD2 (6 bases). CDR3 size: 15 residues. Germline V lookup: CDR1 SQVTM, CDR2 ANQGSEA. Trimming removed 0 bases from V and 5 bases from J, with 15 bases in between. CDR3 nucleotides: TGCAGCGTTGAAGAATTGCGGGGTGCTAGAGATACGCAGTATTTT. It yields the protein CSVEELRGARDTQYF.

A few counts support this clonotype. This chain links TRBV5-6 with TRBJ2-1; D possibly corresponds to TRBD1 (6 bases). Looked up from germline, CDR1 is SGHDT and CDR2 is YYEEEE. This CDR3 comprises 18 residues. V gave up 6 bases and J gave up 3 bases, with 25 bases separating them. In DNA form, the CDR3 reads TGTGCCAGCACCCCAGGGGCGGGCATCTCTATTGACTACAATGAGCAGTTCTTC. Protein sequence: CASTPGAGISIDYNEQFF.

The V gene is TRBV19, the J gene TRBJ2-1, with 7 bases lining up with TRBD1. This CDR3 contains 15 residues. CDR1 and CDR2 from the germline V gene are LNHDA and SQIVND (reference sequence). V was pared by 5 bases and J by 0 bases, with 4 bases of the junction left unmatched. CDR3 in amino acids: CASSGTASSYNEQFF. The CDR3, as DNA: TGTGCCAGTAGTGGGACAGCGAGCTCCTACAATGAGCAGTTCTTC. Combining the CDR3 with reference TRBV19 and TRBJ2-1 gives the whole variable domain DGGITQSPKYLFRKEGQNVTLSCEQNLNHDAMYWYRQDPGQGLRLIYYSQIVNDFQKGDIAEGYSVSREKKESFPLTVTSAQKNPTAFYLCASSGTASSYNEQFFGPGTRLTVL.

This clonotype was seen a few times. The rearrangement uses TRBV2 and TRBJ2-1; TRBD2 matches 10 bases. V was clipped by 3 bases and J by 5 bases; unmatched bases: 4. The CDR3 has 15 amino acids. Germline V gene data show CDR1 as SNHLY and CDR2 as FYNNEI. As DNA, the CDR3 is TGTGCCAGCAGTGACCCTAGCGGGGGAGACAATGAGCAGTTCTTC. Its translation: CASSDPSGGDNEQFF.

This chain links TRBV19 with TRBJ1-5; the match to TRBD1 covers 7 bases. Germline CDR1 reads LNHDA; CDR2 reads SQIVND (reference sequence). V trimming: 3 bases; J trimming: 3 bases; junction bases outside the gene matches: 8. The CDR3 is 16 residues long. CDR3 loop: CASSIHTGTANQPQHF. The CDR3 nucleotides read TGTGCCAGTAGTATTCATACCGGGACAGCCAATCAGCCCCAGCATTTT.

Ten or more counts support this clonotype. This chain's CDR3 is CASSPPSLAGNEQFF. The CDR3 region has the DNA TGTGCCAGCTCACCACCGAGCCTAGCGGGCAATGAGCAGTTCTTC. V is TRBV18 and J is TRBJ2-1; 8 bases align to TRBD2. Germline CDR1 and CDR2: KGHSH and LQKENI. The junction had 4 bases not matched to a gene; V was cut back by 0 bases and J by 6 bases. This CDR3 region has 15 residues.

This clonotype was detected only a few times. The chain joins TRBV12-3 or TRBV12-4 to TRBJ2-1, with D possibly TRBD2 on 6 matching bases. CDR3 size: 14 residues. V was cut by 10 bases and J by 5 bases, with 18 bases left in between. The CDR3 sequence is CATTRTRGNNEQFF. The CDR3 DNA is TGTGCCACCACGAGAACCCGGGGGAACAATGAGCAGTTCTTC.

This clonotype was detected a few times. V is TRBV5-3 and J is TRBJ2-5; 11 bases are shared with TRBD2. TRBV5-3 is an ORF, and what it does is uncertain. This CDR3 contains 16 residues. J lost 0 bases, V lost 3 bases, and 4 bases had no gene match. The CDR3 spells CARSWGLADYQETQYF. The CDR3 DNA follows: TGTGCCAGAAGCTGGGGACTAGCGGACTACCAAGAGACCCAGTACTTC.

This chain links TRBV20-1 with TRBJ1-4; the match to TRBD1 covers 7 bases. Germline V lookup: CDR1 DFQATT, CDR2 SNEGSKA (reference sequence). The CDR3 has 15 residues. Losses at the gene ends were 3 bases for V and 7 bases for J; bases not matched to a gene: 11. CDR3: CSASIERGLSEKLFF. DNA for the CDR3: TGCAGTGCTAGCATCGAGAGGGGGCTCAGTGAAAAACTGTTTTTT.

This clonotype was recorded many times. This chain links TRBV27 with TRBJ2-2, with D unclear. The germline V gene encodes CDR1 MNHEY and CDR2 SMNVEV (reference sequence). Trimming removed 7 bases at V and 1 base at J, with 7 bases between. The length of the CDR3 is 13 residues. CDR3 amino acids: CASTGLNTGELFF. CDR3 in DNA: TGTGCCAGCACCGGCTTGAACACCGGGGAGCTGTTTTTT.

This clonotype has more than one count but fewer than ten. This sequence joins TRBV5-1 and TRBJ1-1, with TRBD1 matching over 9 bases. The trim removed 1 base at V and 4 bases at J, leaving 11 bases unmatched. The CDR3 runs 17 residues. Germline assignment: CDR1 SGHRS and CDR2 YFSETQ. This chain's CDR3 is CASSLLPTGGMSTEAFF. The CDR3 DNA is TGCGCCAGCAGCTTGCTTCCCACAGGGGGCATGAGCACTGAAGCTTTCTTT. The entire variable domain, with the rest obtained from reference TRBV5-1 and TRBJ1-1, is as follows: KAGVTQTPRYLIKTRGQQVTLSCSPISGHRSVSWYQQTPGQGLQFLFEYFSETQRNKGNFPGRFSGRQFSNSRSEMNVSTLELGDSALYLCASSLLPTGGMSTEAFFGQGTRLTVV.

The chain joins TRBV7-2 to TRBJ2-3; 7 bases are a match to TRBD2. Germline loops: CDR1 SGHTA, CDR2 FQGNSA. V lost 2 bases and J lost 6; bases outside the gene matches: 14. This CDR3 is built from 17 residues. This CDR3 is CASSLYFAGAGGDTQYF. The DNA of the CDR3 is TGTGCCAGCAGCTTATACTTCGCGGGAGCGGGCGGGGATACGCAGTATTTT.

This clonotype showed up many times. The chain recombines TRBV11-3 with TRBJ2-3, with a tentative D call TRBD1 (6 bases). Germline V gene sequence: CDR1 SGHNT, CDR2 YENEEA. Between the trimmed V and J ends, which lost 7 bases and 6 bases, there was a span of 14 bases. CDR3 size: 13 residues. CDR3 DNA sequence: TGTGCCAGCACCTCAGGGGCTACGGATACGCAGTATTTT. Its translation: CASTSGATDTQYF.

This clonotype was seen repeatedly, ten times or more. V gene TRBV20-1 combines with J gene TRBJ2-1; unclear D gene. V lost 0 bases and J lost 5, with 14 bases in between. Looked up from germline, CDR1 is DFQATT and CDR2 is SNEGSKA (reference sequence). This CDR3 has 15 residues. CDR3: CSARETGHRNNEQFF. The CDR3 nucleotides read TGCAGTGCTAGAGAAACCGGGCACAGAAACAATGAGCAGTTCTTC.